What follows is one T cell receptor beta chain and its context. Its antigen is not known. This CDR3 has 15 residues. The germline V gene encodes CDR1 SGHRS and CDR2 YFSETQ. This record comes from a study of monozygotic twins with inflammatory bowel disease. Study-level points and caveats: Concordant and discordant twins showed no difference in repertoire similarity, possibly from limited power. Added variability in patient repertoires may stem from differing immunosuppressive treatments.

Using TCRalpha and TCRbeta cDNA, the researchers carried out two nested PCRs that lasted roughly 16 and 10 cycles. No DNA is given; TCRdb re-called the 5' RACE reads and lists each CDR3 protein once. In total, the table holds 90,000 to 110,000 distinct CDR3 sequences. The sequence derives from a human donor with ulcerative colitis or Crohn's disease, or a healthy co-twin of an affected twin (not recorded which). This chain joins TRBV5-1 and TRBJ2-3; TCRdb proposes TRBD2, but this gene call is untestable without DNA. The sequenced sample was blood. The CDR3 here is CASEGSGGGTDTQYF.